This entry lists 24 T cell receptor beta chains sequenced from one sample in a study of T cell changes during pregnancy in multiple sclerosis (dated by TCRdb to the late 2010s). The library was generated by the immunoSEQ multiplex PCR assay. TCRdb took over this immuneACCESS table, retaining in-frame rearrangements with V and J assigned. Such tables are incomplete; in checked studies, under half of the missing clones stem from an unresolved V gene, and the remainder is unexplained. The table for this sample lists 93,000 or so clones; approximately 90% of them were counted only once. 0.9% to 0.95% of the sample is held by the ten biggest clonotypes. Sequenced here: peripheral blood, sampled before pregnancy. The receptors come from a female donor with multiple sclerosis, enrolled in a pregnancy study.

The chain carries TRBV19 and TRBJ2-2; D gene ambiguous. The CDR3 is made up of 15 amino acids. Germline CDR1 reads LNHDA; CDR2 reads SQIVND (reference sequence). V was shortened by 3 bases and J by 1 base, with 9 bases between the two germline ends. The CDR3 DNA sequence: TGTGCCAGTAGTATGAGGCAGATGAACACCGGGGAGCTGTTTTTT. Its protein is CASSMRQMNTGELFF.

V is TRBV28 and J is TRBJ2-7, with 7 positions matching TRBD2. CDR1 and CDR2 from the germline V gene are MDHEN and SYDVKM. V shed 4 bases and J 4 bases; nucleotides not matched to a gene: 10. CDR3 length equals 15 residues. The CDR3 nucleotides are TGTGCCAGCAGTTCTTTGACGCGGGAGCTTTACGAGCAGTACTTC. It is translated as CASSSLTRELYEQYF.

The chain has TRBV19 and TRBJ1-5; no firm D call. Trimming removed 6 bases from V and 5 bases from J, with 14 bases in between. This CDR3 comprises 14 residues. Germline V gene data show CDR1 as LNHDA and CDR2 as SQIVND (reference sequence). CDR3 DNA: TGTGCCAGTAGACCCAGCCTGGGCTATCAGCCCCAGCATTTT. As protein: CASRPSLGYQPQHF.

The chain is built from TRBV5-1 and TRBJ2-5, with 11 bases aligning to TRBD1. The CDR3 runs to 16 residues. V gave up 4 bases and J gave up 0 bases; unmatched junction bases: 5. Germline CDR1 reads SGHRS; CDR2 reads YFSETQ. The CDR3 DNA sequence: TGCGCCAGCAGCATCGGACAGGGGGCGAACCAAGAGACCCAGTACTTC. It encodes CASSIGQGANQETQYF.

Here the CDR3 reads CASSPGQGVLAYEQYF. CDR3 DNA sequence: TGTGCCAGCTCACCGGGACAGGGGGTTTTAGCTTACGAGCAGTACTTC. The genes are TRBV18 and TRBJ2-7; 11 nucleotides line up with TRBD1. Unmatched junction bases numbered 8, after V lost 3 bases and J lost 4 bases. CDR1 is KGHSH and CDR2 is LQKENI in the germline V gene. CDR3 length: 16 amino acids. The full variable domain, with the rest looked up from reference TRBV18 and TRBJ2-7, is NAGVMQNPRHLVRRRGQEARLRCSPMKGHSHVYWYRQLPEEGLKFMVYLQKENIIDESGMPKERFSAEFPKEGPSILRIQQVVRGDSAAYFCASSPGQGVLAYEQYFGPGTRLTVT.

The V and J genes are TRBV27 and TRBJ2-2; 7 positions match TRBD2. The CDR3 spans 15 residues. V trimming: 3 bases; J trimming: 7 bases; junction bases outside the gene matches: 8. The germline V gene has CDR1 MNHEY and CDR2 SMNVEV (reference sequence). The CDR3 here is CASSLRQGGFGELFF. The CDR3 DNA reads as TGTGCCAGCAGTTTGAGGCAGGGAGGGTTCGGGGAGCTGTTTTTT.

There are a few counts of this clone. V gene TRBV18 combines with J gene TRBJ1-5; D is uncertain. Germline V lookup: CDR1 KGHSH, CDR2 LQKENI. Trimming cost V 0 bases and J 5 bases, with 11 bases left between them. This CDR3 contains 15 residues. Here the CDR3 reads CASSPPTAGDQPQHF. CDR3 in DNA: TGTGCCAGCTCACCACCAACCGCCGGGGATCAGCCCCAGCATTTT.

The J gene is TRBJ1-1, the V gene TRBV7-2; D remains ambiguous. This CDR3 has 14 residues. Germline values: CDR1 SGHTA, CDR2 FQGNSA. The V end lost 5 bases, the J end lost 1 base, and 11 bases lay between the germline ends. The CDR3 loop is CASSPGVRNTEAFF. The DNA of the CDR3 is TGTGCCAGCAGCCCGGGAGTACGGAACACTGAAGCTTTCTTT.

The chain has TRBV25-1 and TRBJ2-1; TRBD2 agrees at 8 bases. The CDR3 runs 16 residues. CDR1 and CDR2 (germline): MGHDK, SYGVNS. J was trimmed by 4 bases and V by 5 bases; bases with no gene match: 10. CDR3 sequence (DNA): TGTGCCAGCAGTAGAGGGGTAGCGGGACGGTACAATGAGCAGTTCTTC. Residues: CASSRGVAGRYNEQFF.

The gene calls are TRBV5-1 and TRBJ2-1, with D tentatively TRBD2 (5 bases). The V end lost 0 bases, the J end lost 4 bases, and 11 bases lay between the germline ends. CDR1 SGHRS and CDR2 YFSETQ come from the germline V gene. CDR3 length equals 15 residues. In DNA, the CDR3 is TGCGCCAGCAGCTTGGCCGGCGAGGGATACAATGAGCAGTTCTTC. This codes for CASSLAGEGYNEQFF.

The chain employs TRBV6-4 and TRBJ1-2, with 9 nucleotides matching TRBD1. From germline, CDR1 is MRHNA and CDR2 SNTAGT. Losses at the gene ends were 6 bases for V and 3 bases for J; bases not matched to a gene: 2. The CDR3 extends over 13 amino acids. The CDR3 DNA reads TGTGCCAGCAGACAGGGGGCGGACTATGGCTACACCTTC. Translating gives CASRQGADYGYTF.

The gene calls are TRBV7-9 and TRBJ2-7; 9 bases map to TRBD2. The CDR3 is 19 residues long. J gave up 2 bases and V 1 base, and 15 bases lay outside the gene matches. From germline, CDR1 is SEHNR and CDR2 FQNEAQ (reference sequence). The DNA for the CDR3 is TGTGCCAGCAGCTTAGGTCCGGGAGATAGCGGGAGCGCGGCCTACGAGCAGTACTTC. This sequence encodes CASSLGPGDSGSAAYEQYF. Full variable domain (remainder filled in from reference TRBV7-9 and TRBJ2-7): DTGVSQNPRHKITKRGQNVTFRCDPISEHNRLYWYRQTLGQGPEFLTYFQNEAQLEKSRLLSDRFSAERPKGSFSTLEIQRTEQGDSAMYLCASSLGPGDSGSAAYEQYFGPGTRLTVT.

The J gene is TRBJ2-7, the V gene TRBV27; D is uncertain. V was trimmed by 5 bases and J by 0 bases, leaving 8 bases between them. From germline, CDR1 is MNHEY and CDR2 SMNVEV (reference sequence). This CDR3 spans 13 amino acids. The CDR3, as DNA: TGTGCCAGCAGTCTCCTGCGCTCCTACGAGCAGTACTTC. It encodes CASSLLRSYEQYF.

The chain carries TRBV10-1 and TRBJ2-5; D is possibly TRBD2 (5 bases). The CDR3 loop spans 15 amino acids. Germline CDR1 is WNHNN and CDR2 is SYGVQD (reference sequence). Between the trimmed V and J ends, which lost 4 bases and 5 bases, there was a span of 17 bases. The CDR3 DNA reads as TGCGCCAGCAGTGTGGGAGCTGCAGTAGGGGAGACCCAGTACTTC. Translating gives CASSVGAAVGETQYF.

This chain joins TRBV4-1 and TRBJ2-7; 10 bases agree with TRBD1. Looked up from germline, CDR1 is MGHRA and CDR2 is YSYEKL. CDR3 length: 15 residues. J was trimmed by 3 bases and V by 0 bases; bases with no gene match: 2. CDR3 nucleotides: TGCGCCAGCAGCCAAGAGGACAGGGGGGGCTACGAGCAGTACTTC. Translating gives CASSQEDRGGYEQYF.

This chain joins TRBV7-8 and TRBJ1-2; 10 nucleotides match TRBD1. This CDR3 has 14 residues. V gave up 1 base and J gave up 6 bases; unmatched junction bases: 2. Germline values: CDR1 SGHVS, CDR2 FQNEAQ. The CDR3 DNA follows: TGTGCCAGCAGCTTAGTAGGACAGGGGGATGGCTACACCTTC. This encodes CASSLVGQGDGYTF. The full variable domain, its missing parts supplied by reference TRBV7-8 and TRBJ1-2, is GAGVSQSPRYKVAKRGQDVALRCDPISGHVSLFWYQQALGQGPEFLTYFQNEAQLDKSGLPSDRFFAERPEGSVSTLKIQRTQQEDSAVYLCASSLVGQGDGYTFGSGTRLTVV.

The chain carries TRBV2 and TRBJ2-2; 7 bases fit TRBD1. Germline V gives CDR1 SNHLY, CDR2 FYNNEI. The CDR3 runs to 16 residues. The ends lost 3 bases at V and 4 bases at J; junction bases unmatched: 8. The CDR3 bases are TGTGCCAGCAGTGAGGGTTACAGGGGTGCCACCGGGGAGCTGTTTTTT. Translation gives CASSEGYRGATGELFF.

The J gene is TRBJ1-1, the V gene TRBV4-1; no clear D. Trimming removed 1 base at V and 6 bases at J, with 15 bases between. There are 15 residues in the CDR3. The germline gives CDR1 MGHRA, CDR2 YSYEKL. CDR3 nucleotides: TGCGCCAGCAGCCAAGCGCCACCCCTAGCCTCTGAAGCTTTCTTT. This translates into CASSQAPPLASEAFF.

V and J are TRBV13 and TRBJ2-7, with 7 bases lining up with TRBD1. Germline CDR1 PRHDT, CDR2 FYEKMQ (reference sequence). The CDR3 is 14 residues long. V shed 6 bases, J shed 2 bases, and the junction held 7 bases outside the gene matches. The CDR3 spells CASSPTGVPYEQYF. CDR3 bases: TGTGCCAGCAGTCCTACAGGGGTTCCCTACGAGCAGTACTTC.

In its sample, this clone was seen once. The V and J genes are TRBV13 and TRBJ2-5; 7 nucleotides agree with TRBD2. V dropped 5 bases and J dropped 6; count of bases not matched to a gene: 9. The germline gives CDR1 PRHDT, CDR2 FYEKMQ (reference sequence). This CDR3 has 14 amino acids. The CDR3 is CASSLGTTTKTQYF. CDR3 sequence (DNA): TGTGCCAGCAGCCTCGGGACTACGACGAAGACCCAGTACTTC.

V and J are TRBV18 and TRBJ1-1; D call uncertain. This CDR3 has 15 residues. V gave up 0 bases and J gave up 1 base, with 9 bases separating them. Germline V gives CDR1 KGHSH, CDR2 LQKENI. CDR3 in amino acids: CASSPPTGGNTEAFF. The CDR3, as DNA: TGTGCCAGCTCACCACCGACCGGAGGGAACACTGAAGCTTTCTTT.

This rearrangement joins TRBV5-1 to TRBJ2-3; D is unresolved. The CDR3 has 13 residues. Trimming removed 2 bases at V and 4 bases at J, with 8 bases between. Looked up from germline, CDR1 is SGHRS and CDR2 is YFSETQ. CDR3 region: CASSFGEADTQYF. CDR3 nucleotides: TGCGCCAGCAGCTTCGGAGAGGCAGATACGCAGTATTTT. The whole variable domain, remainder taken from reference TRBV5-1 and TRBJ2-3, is KAGVTQTPRYLIKTRGQQVTLSCSPISGHRSVSWYQQTPGQGLQFLFEYFSETQRNKGNFPGRFSGRQFSNSRSEMNVSTLELGDSALYLCASSFGEADTQYFGPGTRLTVL.

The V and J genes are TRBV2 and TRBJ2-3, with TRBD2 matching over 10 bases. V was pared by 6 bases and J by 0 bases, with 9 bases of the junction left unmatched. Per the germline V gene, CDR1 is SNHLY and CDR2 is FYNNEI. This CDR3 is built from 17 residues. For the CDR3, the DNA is TGTGCCAGCAGCTTCCCGACTAGCGGGCAAAGCACAGATACGCAGTATTTT. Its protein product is CASSFPTSGQSTDTQYF.

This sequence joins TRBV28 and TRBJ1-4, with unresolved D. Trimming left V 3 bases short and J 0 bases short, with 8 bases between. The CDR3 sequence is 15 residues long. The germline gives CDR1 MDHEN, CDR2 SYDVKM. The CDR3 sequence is CASSFAGATNEKLFF. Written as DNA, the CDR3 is TGTGCCAGCAGTTTTGCCGGAGCAACTAATGAAAAACTGTTTTTT.